This T cell receptor beta chain was recorded in a study of cytomegalovirus exposure and HLA in healthy donors. PCR amplification relied on 60 Vbeta primers (plus 13 Jbeta primers). Sequencing used immunoSEQ multiplex PCR; TCRdb keeps in-frame clones, though not all of them. The sample holds some 130,000 clones, about 66% seen once. V was shortened by 1 base and J by 2 bases, with 8 bases between the two germline ends. The CDR3 has 14 residues. CDR1 is ENHRY and CDR2 is SYGVKD in the germline V gene. The source material was PBMCs. The receptor's source is a human donor in good health. V usage is TRBV10-3 and J usage is TRBJ1-2; D is perhaps TRBD1 (5 bases). In nucleotides, the CDR3 is TGTGCCATCAGTGAGTTCTCAGGGAACTATGGCTACACCTTC. This gives the protein CAISEFSGNYGYTF.